These 32 T cell receptor beta chains originate from one sample sequenced in a study of neurological immune-mediated disorders. TCRdb independently ran MiXCR on the 5' RACE reads; one entry per CDR3 protein. Of tens of thousands of distinct CDR3 sequences in the sample, approximately 12% are singletons; the top ten hold approximately 10%. Indicated time point: longitudinal time-point 3. Source material: PBMCs. The receptors here all came from a young man in good health.

This clonotype showed up many times. This chain joins TRBV5-1 and TRBJ2-7; D may be TRBD1 (6 bases). V was pared by 3 bases and J by 2 bases, with 12 bases between. The germline gives CDR1 SGHRS, CDR2 YFSETQ. This CDR3 contains 14 residues. The CDR3 coding sequence is TGCGCCAGCAGCTCGTGGACAGAAGCCTACGAGCAGTACTTC. Translated, it gives CASSSWTEAYEQYF.

This clonotype appeared many times. The chain links TRBV20-1 to TRBJ2-1, with 11 bases lining up with TRBD2. Losses at the gene ends were 1 base for V and 5 bases for J; bases not matched to a gene: 10. The CDR3 spans 17 residues. The germline CDR1 and CDR2 sequences are DFQATT and SNEGSKA (reference sequence). The CDR3 region is CSARGDLLAGADNEQFF. DNA for the CDR3: TGCAGTGCTAGAGGGGATCTACTAGCGGGAGCCGACAATGAGCAGTTCTTC.

Ten or more counts support this clonotype. This chain uses TRBV20-1 with TRBJ2-5; TRBD1 is a possible D gene (5 bases). This CDR3 spans 12 amino acids. Germline V lookup: CDR1 DFQATT, CDR2 SNEGSKA (reference sequence). With 5 bases removed from V and 2 bases from J, the gap between germline ends came to 9 bases. The CDR3 spells CSADRSQETQYF. Written as DNA, the CDR3 is TGCAGTGCTGACAGATCTCAAGAGACCCAGTACTTC.

This clonotype was observed many times. DNA of the CDR3: TGTGCCAGCAGTTTGAGCCATCCAGGGAGGAACACTGAAGCTTTCTTT. The encoded protein is CASSLSHPGRNTEAFF. This sequence joins TRBV7-2 and TRBJ1-1; TRBD1 is a possible D gene (5 bases). The CDR3 covers 16 residues. V lost 6 bases to trimming and J lost 1 base, with 18 bases between them. CDR1 SGHTA and CDR2 FQGNSA come from the germline V gene. Complete variable domain (other parts from reference TRBV7-2 and TRBJ1-1): GAGVSQSPSNKVTEKGKDVELRCDPISGHTALYWYRQSLGQGLEFLIYFQGNSAPDKSGLPSDRFSAERTGGSVSTLTIQRTQQEDSAVYLCASSLSHPGRNTEAFFGQGTRLTVV.

The sample holds many counts of this clonotype. The chain combines TRBV12-3 or TRBV12-4 with TRBJ1-5; D perhaps matches TRBD1 (5 bases). Trimming removed 5 bases from V and 3 bases from J, with 14 bases in between. This CDR3 comprises 15 residues. This CDR3 reads CASSPREGINQPQHF. CDR3 coding DNA: TGTGCCAGCAGTCCTCGGGAGGGGATCAATCAGCCCCAGCATTTT.

This clonotype has just a few counts. The chain carries TRBV9 and TRBJ2-3, with D perhaps matching TRBD2 (5 bases). Germline-derived CDR1 and CDR2 are SGDLS and YYNGEE. Trimming removed 4 bases at V and 5 bases at J, with 17 bases between. The CDR3 spans 15 residues. This chain's CDR3 is CASSPGEPRLDTQYF. As DNA, the CDR3 is TGTGCCAGCAGCCCCGGGGAGCCCAGGCTAGATACGCAGTATTTT.

Ten or more counts support this clonotype. This chain connects TRBV5-1 to TRBJ1-6; D call uncertain. The CDR3 runs to 13 residues. CDR1 is SGHRS, CDR2 YFSETQ, per germline. V dropped 1 base and J dropped 8 bases, with 7 bases sitting between them. Here the CDR3 reads CASSLNPYSPLHF. The CDR3 nucleotides read TGCGCCAGCAGCTTGAATCCCTATTCACCCCTCCACTTT. The full variable domain, with the rest looked up from reference TRBV5-1 and TRBJ1-6, is KAGVTQTPRYLIKTRGQQVTLSCSPISGHRSVSWYQQTPGQGLQFLFEYFSETQRNKGNFPGRFSGRQFSNSRSEMNVSTLELGDSALYLCASSLNPYSPLHFGNGTRLTVT.

This clonotype was seen many times. This sequence joins TRBV5-1 and TRBJ2-7, with D tentatively TRBD1 or TRBD2 (5 bases each). This CDR3 has 14 amino acids. Trimming took off 0 bases at V and 2 bases at J, with 9 bases between the two ends. The V gene's germline CDR1 is SGHRS and CDR2 YFSETQ. The CDR3 nucleotides read TGCGCCAGCAGCTTGGGAGGGGCCACCTACGAGCAGTACTTC. This translates into CASSLGGATYEQYF.

This clonotype occurred many times. The chain has TRBV15 and TRBJ2-1; 8 bases fit TRBD2. V lost 5 bases to trimming and J lost 5 bases; unmatched junction nucleotides: 5. Germline-derived CDR1 and CDR2 are LNHNV and YYDKDF (reference sequence). The CDR3 is 14 amino acids. In nucleotides, the CDR3 is TGTGCCACCAGCCGCGGGAGGATGGACAATGAGCAGTTCTTC. Translating gives CATSRGRMDNEQFF.

This clonotype was detected ten times or more. V is TRBV4-1 and J is TRBJ2-1; D may be TRBD1 (5 bases). CDR1 and CDR2 (germline): MGHRA, YSYEKL. The CDR3 runs to 16 residues. Trimming removed 4 bases at V and 5 bases at J, with 18 bases between. The CDR3 nucleotides read TGCGCCAGCAGCCCCTCATGGGGCAGGAAAAACAATGAGCAGTTCTTC. Amino acid sequence: CASSPSWGRKNNEQFF.

This clonotype showed up many times. J is TRBJ1-1 and V is TRBV5-1; 7 nucleotides agree with TRBD1. The germline V gene has CDR1 SGHRS and CDR2 YFSETQ. Trimming removed 0 bases from V and 3 bases from J; junction bases left unmatched: 2. CDR3 size: 14 residues. In DNA form, the CDR3 reads TGCGCCAGCAGCTTGGTAGGGACAGACACTGAAGCTTTCTTT. Translation gives CASSLVGTDTEAFF. The full variable domain, in which reference TRBV5-1 and TRBJ1-1 provide the parts outside the CDR3, is KAGVTQTPRYLIKTRGQQVTLSCSPISGHRSVSWYQQTPGQGLQFLFEYFSETQRNKGNFPGRFSGRQFSNSRSEMNVSTLELGDSALYLCASSLVGTDTEAFFGQGTRLTVV.

Notes on this clonotype: With a much larger clone just one base away, this may be a read error. V usage is TRBV9 and J usage is TRBJ1-1; tentative D call: TRBD1 (5 bases). CDR3 length equals 14 residues. Germline-derived CDR1 and CDR2 are SGDLS and YYNGEE. V gave up 4 bases and J gave up 5 bases, with 15 bases separating them. This chain's CDR3 is CASSRGWESTEAFF. The CDR3, as DNA: TGTGCCAGCAGCAGGGGATGGGAGAGTACTGAAGCTTTCTTT. Variable domain in full (rest from reference TRBV9 and TRBJ1-1): DSGVTQTPKHLITATGQRVTLRCSPRSGDLSVYWYQQSLDQGLQFLIQYYNGEERAKGNILERFSAQQFPDLHSELNLSSLELGDSALYFCASSRGWESTEAFFGQGTRLTVV.

Ten or more counts support this clonotype. The chain couples TRBV7-2 to TRBJ2-1, with a possible D match to TRBD1 (5 bases). Germline CDR1 reads SGHTA; CDR2 reads FQGNSA. The CDR3 is made up of 16 amino acids. V was clipped by 5 bases and J by 1 base, with 15 bases between them. The CDR3 region has the DNA TGTGCCAGCAGCCTTTGGACACAGATTTCCTACAATGAGCAGTTCTTC. This encodes CASSLWTQISYNEQFF.

This clonotype appeared a few times. This chain joins TRBV7-2 and TRBJ2-3; 14 positions match TRBD2. CDR3 length: 16 amino acids. J lost 4 bases, V lost 5 bases, and 5 bases had no gene match. Germline CDR1 reads SGHTA; CDR2 reads FQGNSA. The CDR3 nucleotides are TGTGCCAGCAGCGCCGGACTAGCGGGAGGAGCAGATACGCAGTATTTT. This codes for CASSAGLAGGADTQYF.

This clonotype was seen at least ten times. V is TRBV5-1 and J is TRBJ1-4; the match to TRBD1 covers 9 bases. V lost 3 bases, J lost 5 bases, and 2 bases stayed unmatched. Germline assignment: CDR1 SGHRS and CDR2 YFSETQ. The CDR3 is 14 residues long. The DNA of the CDR3 is TGCGCCAGCAGCTCGGGACAGGGAAATGAAAAACTGTTTTTT. Translating gives CASSSGQGNEKLFF.

The CDR3 region is CSALQGPTGELFF. In nucleotides, the CDR3 is TGCAGTGCGTTACAGGGGCCCACCGGGGAGCTGTTTTTT. The chain is built from TRBV20-1 and TRBJ2-2, with 7 bases aligning to TRBD1. This CDR3 comprises 13 residues. Germline values: CDR1 DFQATT, CDR2 SNEGSKA (reference sequence). V gave up 6 bases and J gave up 4 bases; unmatched junction bases: 5.

This clonotype was seen many times. V gene TRBV6-6 combines with J gene TRBJ2-7; no clear D gene. V dropped 7 bases and J dropped 3 bases, with 16 bases sitting between them. This CDR3 is built from 14 residues. The germline V gene encodes CDR1 MNHNY and CDR2 SVGAGI (reference sequence). The CDR3 here is CASTPRAAYYEQYF. As DNA, the CDR3 is TGTGCCAGCACCCCCCGGGCGGCCTACTACGAGCAGTACTTC.

This clonotype was seen many times. The rearrangement joins TRBV6-6 to TRBJ2-4; 8 nucleotides match TRBD1. CDR3 size: 15 residues. CDR1 is MNHNY, CDR2 SVGAGI, per germline (reference sequence). After removal of 5 bases from V and 0 bases from J, the junction contained 3 bases not matched to a gene. The CDR3 loop is CASSQGALAKNIQYF. Here the CDR3 DNA reads TGTGCCAGCAGTCAGGGGGCGTTAGCCAAAAACATTCAGTACTTC.

This clonotype was seen repeatedly, ten times or more. The chain is built from TRBV10-3 and TRBJ2-1, with TRBD1 identical over 8 bases. Germline assignment: CDR1 ENHRY and CDR2 SYGVKD. Germline trimming cut 0 bases from V and 4 bases from J; bases unmatched to any gene: 5. This CDR3 contains 16 residues. CDR3 sequence (DNA): TGTGCCATCAGTGAGTCTGGAGACAGGGGTTACAATGAGCAGTTCTTC. It specifies CAISESGDRGYNEQFF.

This clonotype appeared many times. J is TRBJ2-5 and V is TRBV28; 8 bases map to TRBD2. J gave up 1 base and V 8 bases, and 15 bases lay outside the gene matches. The CDR3 extends over 17 amino acids. Germline V gene data show CDR1 as MDHEN and CDR2 as SYDVKM. The CDR3 sequence: CASLSGGAGLAQETQYF. As DNA, the CDR3 is TGTGCCAGCTTATCGGGGGGGGCAGGGCTTGCCCAAGAGACCCAGTACTTC.

This clonotype was found many times. The rearrangement uses TRBV10-3 and TRBJ2-7; 9 nucleotides agree with TRBD2. With 6 bases clipped from V and 6 bases from J, the junction kept 3 bases outside the gene matches. CDR3 length equals 12 residues. Germline V gene data show CDR1 as ENHRY and CDR2 as SYGVKD. The CDR3: CAIRGTSLEQYF. The CDR3 DNA reads as TGTGCCATCAGGGGGACTAGCCTCGAGCAGTACTTC.

This chain joins TRBV10-3 and TRBJ1-2; 7 positions agree with TRBD1. Germline V lookup: CDR1 ENHRY, CDR2 SYGVKD. V gave up 0 bases and J gave up 4 bases; unmatched junction bases: 11. This CDR3 has 17 amino acids. CDR3 region: CAISESRGPAVVYGYTF. The CDR3, as DNA: TGTGCCATCAGTGAGTCGAGGGGGCCGGCGGTGGTCTATGGCTACACCTTC.

This clonotype has a count of ten or more. The chain has TRBV5-1 and TRBJ2-7; TRBD1 matches at 8 bases. CDR1 is SGHRS and CDR2 is YFSETQ in the germline V gene. Trimming cost V 2 bases and J 4 bases; bases outside gene matches: 14. The CDR3 totals 17 residues. The CDR3 sequence is CASSFASDRAHVYEQYF. The CDR3 DNA reads as TGCGCCAGCAGCTTCGCGTCGGACAGGGCCCATGTGTACGAGCAGTACTTC. Full variable domain (outside the CDR3, taken from reference TRBV5-1 and TRBJ2-7): KAGVTQTPRYLIKTRGQQVTLSCSPISGHRSVSWYQQTPGQGLQFLFEYFSETQRNKGNFPGRFSGRQFSNSRSEMNVSTLELGDSALYLCASSFASDRAHVYEQYFGPGTRLTVT.

This clonotype has ten or more counts. The CDR3 is CASSLTSGSRYYEQYF. Here the CDR3 DNA reads TGCGCCAGCAGCTTGACTAGCGGGAGTCGGTACTACGAGCAGTACTTC. The chain is built from TRBV5-1 and TRBJ2-7; 11 bases map to TRBD2. The CDR3 totals 16 residues. Germline V gene sequence: CDR1 SGHRS, CDR2 YFSETQ. After removal of 1 base from V and 3 bases from J, the junction contained 6 bases not matched to a gene.

In its sample, this clonotype was seen many times. The rearrangement joins TRBV5-1 to TRBJ2-5; D call uncertain. This CDR3 comprises 13 residues. Trimming stripped 0 bases from V and 4 bases from J, with 7 bases between. CDR1 is SGHRS, CDR2 YFSETQ, per germline. CDR3 bases: TGCGCCAGCAGCTTGGGGGTTGGAGAGACCCAGTACTTC. Translated: CASSLGVGETQYF.

This clonotype was seen ten or more times. The chain joins TRBV5-1 to TRBJ2-7; D may be TRBD1 (6 bases). V lost 3 bases and J 4 bases, leaving 14 bases between the germline ends. CDR1 SGHRS and CDR2 YFSETQ come from the germline V gene. The CDR3 is made up of 14 amino acids. CDR3 region: CASSSPGGAYEQYF. CDR3 in DNA: TGCGCCAGCAGCTCTCCTGGGGGCGCATACGAGCAGTACTTC.

The sample holds many counts of this clonotype. The chain is built from TRBV29-1 and TRBJ2-3; D remains ambiguous. Between the trimmed V and J ends, which lost 8 bases and 1 base, there was a span of 13 bases. CDR3 length: 13 amino acids. Germline V gene data show CDR1 as SQVTM and CDR2 as ANQGSEA. The CDR3 DNA follows: TGCAGCCTCTTCGTGTGGGGCACAGATACGCAGTATTTT. It encodes CSLFVWGTDTQYF.

In this sample, this clonotype turned up many times. The chain joins TRBV12-3 or TRBV12-4 to TRBJ2-1; 8 bases map to TRBD1. This CDR3 comprises 15 residues. V was pared by 1 base and J by 7 bases, with 6 bases of the junction left unmatched. The CDR3 DNA follows: TGTGCCAGCAGTTTAGACAGGGGGACTTCTAATGAGCAGTTCTTC. Translated, it gives CASSLDRGTSNEQFF.

This clonotype appeared a few times. The V gene is TRBV20-1, the J gene TRBJ2-2; 10 bases are shared with TRBD2. The CDR3 is made up of 14 amino acids. Germline V gives CDR1 DFQATT, CDR2 SNEGSKA (reference sequence). V shed 1 base, J shed 9 bases, and the junction held 5 bases outside the gene matches. The CDR3 sequence: CSARGAGGARELFF. CDR3 sequence (DNA): TGCAGTGCTAGAGGAGCGGGGGGGGCGCGGGAGCTGTTTTTT.

This clonotype was detected ten times or more. The gene calls are TRBV24-1 and TRBJ2-2; D unclear. CDR1 is KGHDR, CDR2 SFDVKD, per germline. With 3 bases removed from V and 1 base from J, the gap between germline ends came to 8 bases. The CDR3 length is 15 residues. The CDR3 nucleotides read TGTGCCACCAGTGATGCCGGGCAGAACACCGGGGAGCTGTTTTTT. Translation: CATSDAGQNTGELFF.

This clonotype was observed at least ten times. This chain connects TRBV29-1 to TRBJ2-1; 9 nucleotides align to TRBD2. Germline CDR1 SQVTM, CDR2 ANQGSEA. The J segment lost 6 bases and the V segment lost 6 bases, leaving 3 bases of the junction unmatched. The CDR3 is made up of 12 amino acids. The CDR3 DNA follows: TGCAGCGTAGCGACTAGCGGCAATGAGCAGTTCTTC. Translating gives CSVATSGNEQFF.

The table lists this clonotype with many counts. The chain joins TRBV6-6 to TRBJ2-4; 7 bases fit TRBD1. V trimming: 6 bases; J trimming: 6 bases; junction bases outside the gene matches: 11. This CDR3 has 15 amino acids. In germline, CDR1 is MNHNY, CDR2 SVGAGI (reference sequence). DNA for the CDR3: TGTGCCAGCAGCCCCGATCGTGCAGGGGGAAACATTCAGTACTTC. Protein: CASSPDRAGGNIQYF.